This T cell receptor beta chain derives from a study of T cell repertoires in cytomegalovirus infection (dated 2019 in TCRdb). About the investigation overall: The HLA type of each donor mattered for the analysis, because public TCR beta signatures pointed to carriage of CMV infection along with the matching HLA type. Paper-wide results and their limitations: The ex vivo response was dominated by HLA-C-restricted CMV-specific TCR beta clonotypes, which also provided the single most frequent clonotype in two of eight donors. Carriers of CMV infection plus the relevant HLA type were discriminated by the cumulative frequency of public TCR beta family members in the study cohort and in an independent approximately 360-donor cohort.

For CDR1 and CDR2, the germline V gene (reference sequence) lists MNHNY and SVGAGI. From V the trimming removes 4 bases and from J it removes 2 bases, while the gene matches leave 3 bases of the junction unaccounted for. The CDR3 spans 14 residues, from the cysteine through the phenylalanine. Only CDR3 DNA is held: 42 bases, read in frame from base 1. Sequencing relied on an Illumina HiSeq 1500. TCRdb itself trimmed the public reads at Q25 with fastp, ran MiXCR and retained productive beta chains. Identical CDR3 proteins give one entry, which carries the most common genes and DNA. Present in this sample are around 740,000 distinct CDR3 sequences, approximately 34% of which were seen just once. The ten largest clones capture about 2.8% of the sample. This clonotype was recorded many times. Which antigen it targets is not known. There are no base qualities to consult, and no much larger clone falls within one base.

The clonotype originates from a human donor in good health (CMV status not recorded). Some clones in this sample may be carry-over from other donors' samples. The sequenced material came from PBMCs. The rearrangement joined TRBV6-6 to TRBJ1-2; 8 bases in the middle match TRBD1. The CDR3 region has the sequence CASSFSGGNYGYTF. The nucleotide sequence reads TGTGCCAGCAGTTTCTCAGGGGGCAACTATGGCTACACCTTC.